This TCR beta chain was observed in a study of blood T cells in healthy people across ages. Study overall: With template switching, about one barcoded beta molecule was captured per two T cells.

PBMCs numbering at least 6 million were isolated per sample. Only one count was recorded for this clonotype. The antigen is not known. A much larger clone sits a single nucleotide away, making a read error possible. Per the germline V gene, CDR1 is SGHRS and CDR2 is YFSETQ. The CDR3 covers 16 residues. Sample-barcoded 5' priming and a J-beta primer mix drove a second PCR of about 6 to 12 cycles. From the 5' RACE reads, TCRdb called clonotypes with MiXCR, one entry per CDR3 protein. Of over 550,000 distinct CDR3 sequences listed, approximately 30% are singletons. Study results and caveats: Both higher diversity and more naive CD4+ cells marked long-lived donors when set against aged donors. Total diversity from one million sequenced T cells was likely underestimated.

J is TRBJ2-1 and V is TRBV5-1; 10 nucleotides agree with TRBD2. The better agreement between TRBJ2-7 and the DNA end casts doubt on the J call. The TCR originated in a woman of 80 years or more in good health. Sequencing used blood. CDR3 DNA sequence: TGCGCCAGCAGCTTGGAGGTAGCGGGGGGCTACAATGAGCAGTACTTC. Its translation is CASSLEVAGGYNEQYF.